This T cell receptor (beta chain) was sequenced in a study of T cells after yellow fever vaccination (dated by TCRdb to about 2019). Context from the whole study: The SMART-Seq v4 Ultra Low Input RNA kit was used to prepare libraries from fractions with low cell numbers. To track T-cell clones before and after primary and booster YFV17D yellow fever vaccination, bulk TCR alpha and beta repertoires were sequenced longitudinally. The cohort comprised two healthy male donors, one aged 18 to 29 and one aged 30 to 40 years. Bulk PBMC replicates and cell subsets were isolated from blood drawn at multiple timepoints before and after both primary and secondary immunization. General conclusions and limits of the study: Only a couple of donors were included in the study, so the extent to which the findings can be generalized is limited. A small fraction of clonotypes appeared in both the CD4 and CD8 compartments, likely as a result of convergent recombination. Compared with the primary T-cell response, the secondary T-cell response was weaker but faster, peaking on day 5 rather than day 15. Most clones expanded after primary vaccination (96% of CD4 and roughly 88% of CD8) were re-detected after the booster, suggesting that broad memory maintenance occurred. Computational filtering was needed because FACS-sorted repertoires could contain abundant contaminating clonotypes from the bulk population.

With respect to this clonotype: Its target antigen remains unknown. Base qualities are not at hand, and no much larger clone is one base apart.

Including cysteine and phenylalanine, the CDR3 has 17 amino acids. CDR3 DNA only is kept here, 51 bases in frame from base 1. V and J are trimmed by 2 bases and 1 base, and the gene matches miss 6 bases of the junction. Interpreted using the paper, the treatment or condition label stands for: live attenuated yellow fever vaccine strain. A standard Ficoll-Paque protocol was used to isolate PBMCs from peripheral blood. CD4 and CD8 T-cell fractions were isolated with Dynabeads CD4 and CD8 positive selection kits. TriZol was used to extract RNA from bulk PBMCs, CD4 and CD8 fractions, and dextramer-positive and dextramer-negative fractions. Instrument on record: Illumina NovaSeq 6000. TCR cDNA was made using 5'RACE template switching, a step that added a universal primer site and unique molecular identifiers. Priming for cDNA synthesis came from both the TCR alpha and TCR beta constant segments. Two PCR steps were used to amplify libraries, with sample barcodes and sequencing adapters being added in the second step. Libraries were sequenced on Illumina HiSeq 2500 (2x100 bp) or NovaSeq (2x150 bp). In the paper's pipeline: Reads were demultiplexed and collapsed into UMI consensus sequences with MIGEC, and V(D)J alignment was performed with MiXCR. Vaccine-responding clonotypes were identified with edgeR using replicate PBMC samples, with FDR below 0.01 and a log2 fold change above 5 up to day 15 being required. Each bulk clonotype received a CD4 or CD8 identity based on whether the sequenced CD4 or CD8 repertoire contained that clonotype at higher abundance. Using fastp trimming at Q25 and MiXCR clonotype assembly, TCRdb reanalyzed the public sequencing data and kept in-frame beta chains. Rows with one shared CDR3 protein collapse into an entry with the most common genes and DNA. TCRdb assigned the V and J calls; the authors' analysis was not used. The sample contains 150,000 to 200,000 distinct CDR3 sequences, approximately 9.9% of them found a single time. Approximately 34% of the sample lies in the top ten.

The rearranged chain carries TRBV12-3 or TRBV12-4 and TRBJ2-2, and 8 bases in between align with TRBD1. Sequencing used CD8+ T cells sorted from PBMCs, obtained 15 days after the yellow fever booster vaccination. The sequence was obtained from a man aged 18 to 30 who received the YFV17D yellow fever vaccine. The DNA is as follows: TGTGCCAGCAGTTTAACCCGGGACAGGCTGAACACCGGGGAGCTGTTTTTT. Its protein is CASSLTRDRLNTGELFF.